The 5 T cell receptor beta chains below come from one sample, sequenced in a study of CD8+ T cells in alopecia areata. After isolation, RNA underwent reverse transcription to generate cDNA as the sequencing template. TCRdb's copy holds only in-frame clones and misses some; the assay was immunoSEQ multiplex PCR. The profile shows about 64,000 clones, 44% of them singletons. Sequenced input: NKG2D-low CD8+ T cells sorted from blood. These receptors were taken from a human donor with alopecia areata.

The chain links TRBV2 to TRBJ2-7; a possible D gene is TRBD1 (8 bases). Germline V gives CDR1 SNHLY, CDR2 FYNNEI. The CDR3 spans 13 residues. With 10 bases removed from V and 1 base from J, the gap between germline ends came to 14 bases. The CDR3, as DNA: TGTGCCACCATACAGGGGGGGTCCTACGAGCAGTACTTC. It specifies CATIQGGSYEQYF. Full variable domain (rest looked up from reference TRBV2 and TRBJ2-7): EPEVTQTPSHQVTQMGQEVILRCVPISNHLYFYWYRQILGQKVEFLVSFYNNEISEKSEIFDDQFSVERPDGSNFTLKIRSTKLEDSAMYFCATIQGGSYEQYFGPGTRLTVT.

The V gene is TRBV29-1, the J gene TRBJ2-7; no clear D gene. Germline values: CDR1 SQVTM, CDR2 ANQGSEA. Trimming took 4 bases from V and 2 from J, leaving 12 bases between them. The CDR3 extends over 13 amino acids. CDR3 nucleotide sequence: TGCAGCGTTGTCGTCTACAAAGCCTACGAGCAGTACTTC. This gives the protein CSVVVYKAYEQYF.

The chain recombines TRBV4-3 with TRBJ2-2; D gene unclear. The V gene lost 4 bases and the J gene lost 1 base, with 16 bases spanning the gap. The germline CDR1 and CDR2 sequences are LGHNA and YSLEER. This CDR3 is 17 amino acids long. The CDR3 coding sequence is TGCGCCAGCAGCCCACGGGTGGGAATCGTGAACACCGGGGAGCTGTTTTTT. Translation gives CASSPRVGIVNTGELFF.

V usage is TRBV29-1 and J usage is TRBJ1-1; D may be TRBD1 (5 bases). Germline V gene data show CDR1 as SQVTM and CDR2 as ANQGSEA. The CDR3 length is 14 residues. For the CDR3, the DNA is TGCGCCCATAGAGGGGCTCGAATGAACACTGAAGCTTTCTTT. The encoded protein is CAHRGARMNTEAFF.

In DNA form, the CDR3 reads TGTGGGTCGGGCGGAGGGTTGGATGAGCAGTTCTTC. Its translation: CGSGGGLDEQFF. This chain links TRBV2 with TRBJ2-1, with D perhaps TRBD2 (6 bases). The CDR3 covers 12 residues. Per germline, CDR1 SNHLY and CDR2 FYNNEI.